These T cell receptor beta chains were read from a single sample in a study of cytomegalovirus exposure and HLA in healthy donors. The protocol was immunoSEQ multiplex PCR, while the TCRdb copy is restricted to in-frame clones and leaves out a portion. The sample includes about 170,000 clones, 85% of them seen just once. The sample taken for sequencing was PBMCs. The receptor set was obtained from a boy between 2 and 15 years old in good health and CMV-seronegative. The CDR3 runs from the conserved cysteine through the conserved F or W. A D gene is named only where the DNA matches it firmly. Clone size is not always given. Where it is, it says once, few, many or a class for expanded clones.

NA,TRBV2,TRBJ1-5,TRBD1,CASSETTGGLGPQHF,TGTGCCAGCAGTGAGACGACAGGGGGCCTCGGGCCCCAGCATTTT
NA,TRBV7-6,TRBJ2-2,TRBD2,CASSLTSGSRTGELFF,TGTGCCAGCAGCCTCACTAGCGGGAGTCGAACCGGGGAGCTGTTTTTT
NA,TRBV29-1,TRBJ2-7,TRBD2,CSVLGGSTSAGWYEQYF,TGCAGCGTTCTGGGGGGGAGTACTAGCGCCGGCTGGTACGAGCAGTACTTC
NA,TRBV5-1,TRBJ1-1,TRBD1,CASGRTGANTEAFF,TGCGCCAGCGGTCGGACAGGGGCGAACACTGAAGCTTTCTTT
NA,TRBV19,TRBJ2-7,NA,CASSRIRDKAYEQYF,TGTGCCAGTAGCCGTATCCGGGACAAAGCCTACGAGCAGTACTTC
NA,TRBV6-6,TRBJ2-5,TRBD1,CASSRARGQMTETQYF,TGTGCCAGCAGTAGAGCCCGGGGACAGATGACCGAGACCCAGTACTTC
NA,TRBV6-5,TRBJ1-6,TRBD1,CASSRAGTGRSPLHF,TGTGCCAGCAGCCGCGCAGGGACAGGTCGTTCACCCCTCCACTTT
few,TRBV6-5,TRBJ2-5,TRBD2,CASSYFAGVGETQYF,TGTGCCAGCAGTTACTTTGCGGGGGTTGGAGAGACCCAGTACTTC
few,TRBV2,TRBJ2-5,NA,CASIPIGVTQYF,TGTGCCAGCATACCTATAGGGGTGACCCAGTACTTC
NA,TRBV19,TRBJ1-2,TRBD1,CASSPTGGYGYTF,TGTGCCAGTAGCCCGACAGGGGGCTATGGCTACACCTTC
NA,TRBV5-1,TRBJ2-7,NA,CASSLAFSAHEQYF,TGCGCCAGCAGCTTGGCCTTTAGCGCTCACGAGCAGTACTTC
few,TRBV19,TRBJ1-1,NA,CASSPWTEIEAFF,TGTGCCAGTAGTCCGTGGACAGAGATTGAAGCTTTCTTT
NA,TRBV2,TRBJ2-2,TRBD2,CASSGLAGWGSTVNTGELFF,TGTGCCAGCAGCGGACTAGCGGGATGGGGTTCGACGGTGAACACCGGGGAGCTGTTTTTT
NA,TRBV5-5,TRBJ1-2,NA,CASSFATGMNYGYTF,TGTGCCAGCAGCTTCGCTACAGGGATGAACTATGGCTACACCTTC
NA,TRBV11-1,TRBJ2-7,TRBD2,CASSFEGLSEEQYF,TGTGCCAGCAGCTTTGAGGGACTATCTGAGGAGCAGTACTTC
once,TRBV30,TRBJ2-7,TRBD1,CAWSTTGTNEQYF,TGTGCCTGGAGTACGACAGGGACGAACGAGCAGTACTTC
NA,TRBV6-1,TRBJ1-2,TRBD1,CASSPQGAQGYGYTF,TGTGCCAGCAGTCCACAGGGGGCGCAGGGCTATGGCTACACCTTC
NA,TRBV18,TRBJ2-3,NA,CASSTRGRPDTQYF,TGTGCCAGCTCAACCCGGGGGAGGCCAGATACGCAGTATTTT
NA,TRBV29-1,TRBJ1-2,NA,CSAGRGDAYGYTF,TGCAGCGCCGGGCGGGGGGATGCATATGGCTACACCTTC
NA,TRBV10-1,TRBJ2-1,NA,CASSQGSSYNEQFF,TGCGCCAGCAGTCAGGGGAGCTCCTACAATGAGCAGTTCTTC
NA,TRBV2,TRBJ1-1,TRBD1,CASSLRTGADAEAFF,TGTGCCAGCAGTCTCCGGACAGGGGCGGACGCTGAAGCTTTCTTT
NA,TRBV5-4,TRBJ2-2,NA,CASSFYTGELFF,TGTGCCAGCAGCTTTTATACCGGGGAGCTGTTTTTT
few,TRBV5-6,TRBJ2-7,TRBD1,CASSLVDRAYEQYF,TGTGCCAGCAGCTTAGTGGACAGGGCCTACGAGCAGTACTTC
NA,TRBV27,TRBJ2-7,TRBD1,CASSLGQASSYEQYF,TGTGCCAGCAGTTTAGGACAGGCGAGCTCCTACGAGCAGTACTTC
NA,TRBV4-1,TRBJ2-2,NA,CASSQEYGGGTGELFF,TGCGCCAGCAGCCAAGAGTACGGGGGAGGTACCGGGGAGCTGTTTTTT
NA,TRBV28,TRBJ2-3,NA,CASSSPRAPDTQYF,TGTGCCAGCAGCTCCCCCAGGGCTCCAGATACGCAGTATTTT
NA,TRBV18,TRBJ1-2,NA,CASSPVTDNYGYTF,TGTGCCAGCTCACCAGTGACAGATAACTATGGCTACACCTTC
NA,TRBV5-1,TRBJ2-7,TRBD1,CASRPGTGFYEQYF,TGCGCCAGCCGCCCCGGGACAGGGTTCTACGAGCAGTACTTC
NA,TRBV9,TRBJ2-2,TRBD1,CASTIGQGATGELFF,TGTGCCAGCACGATAGGACAGGGGGCGACCGGGGAGCTGTTTTTT
NA,TRBV11-2,TRBJ2-5,NA,CASSSVGGPGTQYF,TGTGCCAGCAGCTCCGTGGGGGGACCTGGGACCCAGTACTTC
NA,TRBV6-5,TRBJ2-2,NA,CASRRDWNTGELFF,TGTGCCAGCAGGCGGGACTGGAACACCGGGGAGCTGTTTTTT
NA,TRBV29-1,TRBJ2-2,TRBD1,CSVEGDRGLPNTGELFF,TGCAGCGTTGAAGGGGACAGGGGGCTTCCGAACACCGGGGAGCTGTTTTTT
NA,TRBV4-1,TRBJ2-1,TRBD2,CASSQPKALLAAFYNEQFF,TGCGCCAGCAGCCAACCAAAAGCACTTCTAGCGGCCTTCTACAATGAGCAGTTCTTC
NA,TRBV9,TRBJ1-2,NA,CASSGGGGYYGYTF,TGTGCCAGCAGCGGGGGTGGGGGCTACTATGGCTACACCTTC
once,TRBV4-1,TRBJ1-4,NA,CASSPREATNEKLFF,TGCGCCAGCAGCCCGCGGGAGGCAACTAATGAAAAACTGTTTTTT
NA,TRBV6-1,TRBJ1-6,NA,CASSDIGSSYNSPLHF,TGTGCCAGCAGTGACATAGGGAGCTCCTATAATTCACCCCTCCACTTT
NA,TRBV15,TRBJ2-3,NA,CATSREGTGYSTDTQYF,TGTGCCACCAGCAGAGAAGGCACAGGCTACAGCACAGATACGCAGTATTTT
NA,TRBV28,TRBJ2-7,NA,CARQEIPLVPTTYEQYF,TGTGCCCGCCAAGAAATTCCACTAGTCCCTACTACCTACGAGCAGTACTTC
NA,TRBV29-1,TRBJ2-1,NA,CSVMWGVNEQFF,TGCAGCGTTATGTGGGGGGTTAATGAGCAGTTCTTC
NA,TRBV2,TRBJ1-5,TRBD1,CASTTGDYQPQHF,TGTGCCAGCACAACAGGGGATTATCAGCCCCAGCATTTT